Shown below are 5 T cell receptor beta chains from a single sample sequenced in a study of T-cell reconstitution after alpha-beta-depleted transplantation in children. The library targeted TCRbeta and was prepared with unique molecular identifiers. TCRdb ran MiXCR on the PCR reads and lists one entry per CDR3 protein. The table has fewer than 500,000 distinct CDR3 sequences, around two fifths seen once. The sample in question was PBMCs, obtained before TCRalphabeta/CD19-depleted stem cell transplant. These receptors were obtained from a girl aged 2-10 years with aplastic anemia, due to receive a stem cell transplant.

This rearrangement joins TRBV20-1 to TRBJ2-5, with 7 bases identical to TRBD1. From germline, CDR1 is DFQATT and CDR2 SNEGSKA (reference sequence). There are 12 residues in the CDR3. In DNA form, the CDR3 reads TGCGGGATAAAGACAGGGCGGGAGACCCAGTACTTC. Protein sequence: CGIKTGRETQYF.

The CDR3 reads CASSYPSEETQYF. Here the CDR3 DNA reads TGTGCCAGCAGTTACCCCTCAGAGGAGACCCAGTACTTC. The rearrangement uses TRBV6-2 or TRBV6-3 and TRBJ2-5; no clear D. Deletions cut 2 bases from V and 5 bases from J, with 9 bases between. The CDR3 runs 13 residues. Germline-derived CDR1 and CDR2 are MNHEY and SVGEGT.

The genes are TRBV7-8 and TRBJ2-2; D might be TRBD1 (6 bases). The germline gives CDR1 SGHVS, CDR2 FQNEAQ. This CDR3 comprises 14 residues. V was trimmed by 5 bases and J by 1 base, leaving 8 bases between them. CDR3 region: CASSPGQNTGELFF. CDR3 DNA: TGTGCCAGCAGCCCGGGACAGAACACCGGGGAGCTGTTTTTT.

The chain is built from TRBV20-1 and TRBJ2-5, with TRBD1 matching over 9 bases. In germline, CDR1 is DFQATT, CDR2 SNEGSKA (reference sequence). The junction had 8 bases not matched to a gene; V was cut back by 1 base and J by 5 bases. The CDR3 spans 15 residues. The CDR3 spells CSARAEDRGYETQYF. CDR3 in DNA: TGCAGTGCTAGAGCCGAGGACAGGGGTTACGAGACCCAGTACTTC.

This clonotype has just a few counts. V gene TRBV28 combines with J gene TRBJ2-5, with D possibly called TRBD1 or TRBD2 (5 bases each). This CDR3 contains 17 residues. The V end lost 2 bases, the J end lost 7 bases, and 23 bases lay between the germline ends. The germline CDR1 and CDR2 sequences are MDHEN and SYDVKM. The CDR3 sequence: CASSLATFGGARTTQYF. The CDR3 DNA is TGTGCCAGCAGTTTAGCGACATTTGGGGGAGCCCGGACGACCCAGTACTTC.